In this sample, the clone carrying this TCR beta chain turned up a few times. Its target is not known. The data were obtained in a study of early T cells in non-severe SARS-CoV-2 infection. Regarding the study as a whole: Matches to VDJdb favored anti-spike CD8 responses and missed private and CD4 specificities.

TCRdb reanalysed the 5' RACE reads using MiXCR and keeps one entry per CDR3 protein. The sample has over 55,000 distinct CDR3 sequences, around 12% seen once. Germline V gives CDR1 KGHSH, CDR2 LQKENI. The CDR3 runs to 14 residues. V was pared by 3 bases and J by 2 bases, with 10 bases between. This clonotype was obtained from an adult who was a healthcare worker with PCR-confirmed SARS-CoV-2 infection or an uninfected control (not recorded which). The J gene is TRBJ2-5, the V gene TRBV18; possible D gene TRBD1, 5 bases. Sequencing was performed on whole blood, taken at baseline. Here the CDR3 DNA reads TGTGCCAGCTCACCGGACCAGGGACAAGAGACCCAGTACTTC. Its protein is CASSPDQGQETQYF.